This T cell receptor beta chain was sequenced during a study of T cells in localized non-small cell lung cancer. The study, taken as a whole, reports: Tumor samples were not multi-region, leaving intratumor heterogeneity unexcluded. Turning up in adjacent lung were a median about 56 of the top 100 tumor clones. Longer overall survival accompanied higher blood T cell density.

V gave up 2 bases and J gave up 1 base, with 14 bases separating them. The CDR3 is 16 residues long. The germline V gene has CDR1 SEHNR and CDR2 FQNEAQ (reference sequence). TCRdb keeps only in-frame clones here, not all; method: immunoSEQ multiplex PCR. In the table there are tens of thousands of clones, approximately 88% of which are singletons. Comments on this clone: What it binds is unknown.

The V and J genes are TRBV7-9 and TRBJ2-5; D possibly corresponds to TRBD1 (6 bases). This TCR derives from a man aged 40-75 years with stage III lung adenocarcinoma. Sample: peripheral blood mononuclear cells, taken before any cancer treatment. As DNA, the CDR3 is TGTGCCAGCAGCTTACTGGACAGTACTTTCCAAGAGACCCAGTACTTC. As protein: CASSLLDSTFQETQYF.